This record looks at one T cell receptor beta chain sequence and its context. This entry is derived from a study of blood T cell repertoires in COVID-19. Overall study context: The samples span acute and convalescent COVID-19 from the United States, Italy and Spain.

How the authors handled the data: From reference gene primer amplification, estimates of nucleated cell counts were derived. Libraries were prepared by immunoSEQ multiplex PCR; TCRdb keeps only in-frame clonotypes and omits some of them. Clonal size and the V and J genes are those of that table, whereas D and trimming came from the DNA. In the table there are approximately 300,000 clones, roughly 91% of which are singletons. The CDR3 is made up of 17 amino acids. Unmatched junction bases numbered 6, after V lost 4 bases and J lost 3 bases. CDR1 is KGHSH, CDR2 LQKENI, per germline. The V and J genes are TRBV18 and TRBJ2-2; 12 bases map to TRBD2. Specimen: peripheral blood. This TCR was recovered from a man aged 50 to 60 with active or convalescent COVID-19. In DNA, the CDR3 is TGTGCCAGCTCACTAACCGGGACTAGCGGGCACACCGGGGAGCTGTTTTTT. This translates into CASSLTGTSGHTGELFF. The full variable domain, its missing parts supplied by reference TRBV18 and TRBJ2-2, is NAGVMQNPRHLVRRRGQEARLRCSPMKGHSHVYWYRQLPEEGLKFMVYLQKENIIDESGMPKERFSAEFPKEGPSILRIQQVVRGDSAAYFCASSLTGTSGHTGELFFGEGSRLTVL.